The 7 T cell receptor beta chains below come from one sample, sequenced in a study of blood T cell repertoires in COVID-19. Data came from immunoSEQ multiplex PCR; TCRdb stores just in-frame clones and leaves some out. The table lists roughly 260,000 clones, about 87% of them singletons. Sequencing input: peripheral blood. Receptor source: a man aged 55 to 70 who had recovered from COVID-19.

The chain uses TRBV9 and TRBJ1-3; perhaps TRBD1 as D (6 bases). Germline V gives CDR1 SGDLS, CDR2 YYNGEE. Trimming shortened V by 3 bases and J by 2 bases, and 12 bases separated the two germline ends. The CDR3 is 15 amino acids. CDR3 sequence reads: CASSATGLAGNTIYF. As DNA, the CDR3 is TGTGCCAGCAGCGCGACAGGTTTGGCTGGAAACACCATATATTTT.

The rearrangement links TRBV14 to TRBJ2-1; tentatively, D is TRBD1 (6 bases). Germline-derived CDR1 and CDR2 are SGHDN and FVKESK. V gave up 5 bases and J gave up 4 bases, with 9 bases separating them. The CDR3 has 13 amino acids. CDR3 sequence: CASSKQGYNEQFF. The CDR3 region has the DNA TGTGCCAGCAGCAAACAGGGATACAATGAGCAGTTCTTC.

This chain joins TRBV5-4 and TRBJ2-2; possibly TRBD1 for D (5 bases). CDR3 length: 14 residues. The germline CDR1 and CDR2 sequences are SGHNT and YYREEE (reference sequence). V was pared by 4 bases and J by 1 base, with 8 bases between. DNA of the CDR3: TGTGCCAGCAGCACTCAGGGGAACACCGGGGAGCTGTTTTTT. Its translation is CASSTQGNTGELFF.

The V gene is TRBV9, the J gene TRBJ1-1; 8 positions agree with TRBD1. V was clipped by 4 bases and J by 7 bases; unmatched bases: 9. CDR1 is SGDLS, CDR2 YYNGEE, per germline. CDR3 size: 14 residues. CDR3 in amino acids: CASSPSPGQDEAFF. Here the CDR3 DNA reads TGTGCCAGCAGCCCATCACCGGGACAGGATGAAGCTTTCTTT. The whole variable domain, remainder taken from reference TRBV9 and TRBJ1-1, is DSGVTQTPKHLITATGQRVTLRCSPRSGDLSVYWYQQSLDQGLQFLIQYYNGEERAKGNILERFSAQQFPDLHSELNLSSLELGDSALYFCASSPSPGQDEAFFGQGTRLTVV.

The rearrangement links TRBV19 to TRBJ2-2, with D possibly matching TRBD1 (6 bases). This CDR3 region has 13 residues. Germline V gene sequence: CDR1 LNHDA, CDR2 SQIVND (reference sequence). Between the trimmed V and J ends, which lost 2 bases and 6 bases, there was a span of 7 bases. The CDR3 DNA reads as TGTGCCAGTAGTATAAAGGGGGCCGGGGAGCTGTTTTTT. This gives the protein CASSIKGAGELFF.

This CDR3 is CATSRDSTGYGYTF. Here the CDR3 DNA reads TGTGCCACCAGCAGAGATTCAACAGGCTATGGCTACACCTTC. The V gene is TRBV15, the J gene TRBJ1-2; the D gene is possibly TRBD1 (5 bases). This CDR3 region has 14 residues. Germline V lookup: CDR1 LNHNV, CDR2 YYDKDF (reference sequence). V lost 0 bases and J lost 4, with 9 bases in between. Variable domain in full (rest from reference TRBV15 and TRBJ1-2): DAMVIQNPRYQVTQFGKPVTLSCSQTLNHNVMYWYQQKSSQAPKLLFHYYDKDFNNEADTPDNFQSRRPNTSFCFLDIRSPGLGDTAMYLCATSRDSTGYGYTFGSGTRLTVV.

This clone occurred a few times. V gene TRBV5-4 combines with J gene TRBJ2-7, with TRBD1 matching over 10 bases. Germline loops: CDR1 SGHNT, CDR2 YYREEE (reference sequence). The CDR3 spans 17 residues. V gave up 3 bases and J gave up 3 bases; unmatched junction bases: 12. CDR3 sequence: CASSSHFRDRGLYEQYF. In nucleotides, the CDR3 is TGTGCCAGCAGCTCACACTTCCGGGACAGGGGACTCTACGAGCAGTACTTC. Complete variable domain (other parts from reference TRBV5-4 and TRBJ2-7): ETGVTQSPTHLIKTRGQQVTLRCSSQSGHNTVSWYQQALGQGPQFIFQYYREEENGRGNFPPRFSGLQFPNYSSELNVNALELDDSALYLCASSSHFRDRGLYEQYFGPGTRLTVT.